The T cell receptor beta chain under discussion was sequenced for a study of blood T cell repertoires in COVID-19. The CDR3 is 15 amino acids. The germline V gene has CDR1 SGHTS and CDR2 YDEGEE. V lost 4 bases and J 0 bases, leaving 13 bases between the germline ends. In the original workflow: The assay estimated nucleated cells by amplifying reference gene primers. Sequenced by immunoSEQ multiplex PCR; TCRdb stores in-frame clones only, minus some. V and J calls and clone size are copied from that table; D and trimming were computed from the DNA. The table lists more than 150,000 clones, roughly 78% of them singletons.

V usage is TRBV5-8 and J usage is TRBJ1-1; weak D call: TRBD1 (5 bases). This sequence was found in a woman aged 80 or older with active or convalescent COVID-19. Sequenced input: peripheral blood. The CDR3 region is CASSHDRHMNTEAFF. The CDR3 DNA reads TGTGCCAGCAGCCATGACAGACACATGAACACTGAAGCTTTCTTT.